The T cell receptor (beta chain) described here comes from a study of blood T cell repertoires in COVID-19. Overall study: Samples taken during acute and convalescent COVID-19 were collected in the United States, Italy and Spain. The cDNA or gDNA used as material had been derived from T cells, B-cell-depleted T cells, or PBMCs.

Study processing details: Cell counts per sample came from amplifying reference gene primers. TCRdb's table, derived via immunoSEQ multiplex PCR, lists solely in-frame clones and lacks some. That table is the source of V, J and clone size, and D and trimming were worked out from the DNA. The data contain about 100,000 clones, 80% of them singletons. Germline CDR1 LGHNA, CDR2 YSLEER. V shed 7 bases and J 3 bases; nucleotides not matched to a gene: 7. The CDR3 totals 15 residues. The V and J genes are TRBV4-3 and TRBJ2-3; TRBD2 matches 10 bases. The receptor comes from a man in his 70s with active or convalescent COVID-19. The sample taken for sequencing was peripheral blood. This CDR3 reads CASTRAGGFTDTQYF. The CDR3 DNA follows: TGCGCCAGCACACGAGCGGGAGGGTTTACAGATACGCAGTATTTT.